The entry below describes one T cell receptor beta chain. Its specificity is not known. The V gene's germline CDR1 is LNHDA and CDR2 SQIVND (reference sequence). The CDR3 covers 13 residues. With 3 bases removed from V and 4 bases from J, the gap between germline ends came to 8 bases. Naivety among CD8 cells was defined by CD45RO negativity and positive CCR7 selection, thereby excluding terminally differentiated effector memory CD45RA+ cells. The data originate from a study of shared clonotypes between healthy human individuals. Overall study findings and caveats: Rarefaction analysis demonstrated incomplete sorted-subset sequencing notwithstanding large depth. Relative to memory subsets, naive subsets generally showed larger estimated richness.

Running of the assay took place at deep level. Original methodology: For the immunoSEQ data, sequences were junction-only without quality scores, so filtering differed. Clones were sequenced by immunoSEQ multiplex PCR, and TCRdb holds only the in-frame ones, with some missing. That table supplies the V and J calls and clone size; D and trimming were determined from the DNA. Of 550,000 to 750,000 clones in the sample, roughly 95% are singletons; the top ten hold about 0.11%. The chain has TRBV19 and TRBJ2-3; tentatively, D is TRBD1 (5 bases). Sequencing was performed on naive CD8+ T cells sorted from blood. The clonotype comes from a woman between 25 and 40 years old in good health. This CDR3 is CASSIQGSDTQYF. The CDR3, as DNA: TGTGCCAGTAGTATCCAGGGTTCAGATACGCAGTATTTT.